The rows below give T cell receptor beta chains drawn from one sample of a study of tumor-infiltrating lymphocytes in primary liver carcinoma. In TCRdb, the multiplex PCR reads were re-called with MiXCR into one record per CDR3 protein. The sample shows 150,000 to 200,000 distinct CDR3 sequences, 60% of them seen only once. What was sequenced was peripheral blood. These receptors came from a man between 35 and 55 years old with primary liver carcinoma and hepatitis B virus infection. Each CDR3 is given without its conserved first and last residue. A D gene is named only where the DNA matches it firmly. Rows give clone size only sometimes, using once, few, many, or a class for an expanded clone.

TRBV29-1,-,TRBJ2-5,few,SAKSPEETQY
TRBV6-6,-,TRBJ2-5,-,ASSYSGGGGEGTQY
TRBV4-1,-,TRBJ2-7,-,ASNQKSLGLGSYEQY
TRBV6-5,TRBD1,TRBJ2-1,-,VSSWGQGANEQF
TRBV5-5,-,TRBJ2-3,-,ASSTSYNLKGTDTQY
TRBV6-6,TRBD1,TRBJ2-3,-,ASSYFRGKASETQY
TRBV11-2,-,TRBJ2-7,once,AGSPWTLHEQY
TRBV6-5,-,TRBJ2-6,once,ASSYDSGGASLGSGANVLT
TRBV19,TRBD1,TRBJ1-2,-,ASSDRQGARGYGYT
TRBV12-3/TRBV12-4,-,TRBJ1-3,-,ASTPSGDTIY
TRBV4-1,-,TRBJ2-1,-,ASRPSASLYEQF
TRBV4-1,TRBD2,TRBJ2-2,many,ASSPPKGGRAGTGELF
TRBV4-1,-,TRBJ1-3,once,ASSQVSGPSSGSTIY
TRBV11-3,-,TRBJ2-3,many,ASSSGRDTQY
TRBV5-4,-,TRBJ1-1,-,ASSRTGGLSTEAS
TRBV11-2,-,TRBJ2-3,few,ASGLADTADTRY
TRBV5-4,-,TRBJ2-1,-,ASGLAGTVYNEQF
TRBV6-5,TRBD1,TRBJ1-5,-,ASGDRGSNQPQH
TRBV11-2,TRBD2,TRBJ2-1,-,ANSLGRGLAYNEQF
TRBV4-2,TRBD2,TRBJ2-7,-,ASSQTSGSLYEQY
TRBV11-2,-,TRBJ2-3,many,ASSPDFSTDTQY
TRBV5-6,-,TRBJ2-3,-,ASSLVPDTQY
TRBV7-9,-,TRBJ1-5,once,ASSLEGEGQPQH
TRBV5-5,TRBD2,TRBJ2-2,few,ASSQGLAVNTGELF
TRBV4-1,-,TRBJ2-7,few,ASSQGDRSSYEQY
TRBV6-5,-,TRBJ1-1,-,VSSYVRDTEAF
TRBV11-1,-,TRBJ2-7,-,ASSLVGIGGSYEQY
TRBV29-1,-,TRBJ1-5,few,SVGETADSNQPQH
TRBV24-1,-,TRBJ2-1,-,TTSDLVGIGEQF
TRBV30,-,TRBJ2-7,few,AWAREIGYYEQY
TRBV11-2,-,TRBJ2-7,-,ASGINRLRTYEHY